This TCR beta chain originates from a study of T-cell memory formation after mild COVID-19 (dated by TCRdb to 2020 to 2023). For context, the study as a whole: TCR sequence clusters from the two donors were found to be largely donor specific. The cohort was made up of two young adult volunteers, one female and one male, who were previously healthy. In two donors, T-cell clones that expanded and contracted after mild COVID-19 were followed by sequencing TCRalpha and TCRbeta repertoires longitudinally. The paper's findings and limits, for the study overall: The study included only two mild cases, and larger cohorts that include severe cases with pre-infection samples were judged to be necessary. Some responding clones were detected in pre-infection memory, which suggested that pre-existing cross-reactive memory T cells had joined the SARS-CoV-2 response. SARS-CoV-2 specificity of the second-wave clones peaking on day 37 was not confirmed. Contracting CD4+ clones were found mainly in CM and EM memory subsets, while CD8+ clones were enriched in EMRA. Clones contracting from day 15 to 85 had balanced CD4/CD8 phenotypes, while a second wave expanding from day 15 to 37 was biased towards CD4+.

The reads were generated on an Illumina NovaSeq 6000. Using 5'RACE with constant-segment primers, TCRalpha and TCRbeta cDNA libraries were constructed, with sample barcodes and unique molecular identifiers added in the process. Trizol reagent was used to extract RNA from every sample. Amplification of the libraries took two PCR steps, and the second step added a second sample barcode plus Illumina TruSeq adapters. Sequencing of libraries was performed on an Illumina NovaSeq with 2 x 150 bp paired-end reads. In the source study's methods: With migec v1.2.7, reads were demultiplexed and then collapsed into UMI-guided consensus sequences. With mixcr v2.1.11, UMI consensuses were aligned to TRA and TRB V and J templates and assembled into clonotypes. Expanded or contracted clonotypes were those called significant by both edgeR and NoisET, with noise models trained on biological replicates. For edgeR calls, a false discovery rate-adjusted p below 0.01 and a log2 fold-change threshold of 1 were applied. As an exploratory analysis of dynamics, max-normalized trajectories of the 1000 most abundant clonotypes were examined by PCA with hierarchical clustering. Separately sequenced CD4+ and CD8+ repertoires were used to assign a CD4 or CD8 phenotype to each responding clone. The public reads were run again by TCRdb, first through fastp at Q25 and then through MiXCR, and only productive beta chains were kept. Rows merge per CDR3 protein into single entries with the most common DNA and genes. The V and J calls here are based on TCRdb, not the publication. The sample contains some 210,000 distinct CDR3 sequences, roughly 10% of them found a single time. The ten largest clones represent around 2.9% of the sample.

As concerns this clonotype: There is no known antigen for this receptor. No per-base quality is available; no much larger clone lies one base away.

CDR1 and CDR2 are drawn from the germline V gene: SGHVS, FQNEAQ. Spanning cysteine to valine, the CDR3 consists of 15 amino acids. Only the CDR3 region is kept as DNA, spanning 45 bases read in frame from base 1. Relative to germline, V is missing 1 base and J is missing 2 bases, with 4 bases of the junction outside any gene match. PBMCs were isolated by Ficoll-Paque density gradient centrifugation. The V gene is TRBV7-8 and the J gene is TRBJ2-7; 8 bases in the junction line up with TRBD2. Sequencing was performed on PBMCs or a T cell subset sorted from them (not recorded which). The TCR comes from a man aged 18 to 29 who had mild COVID-19 (a few samples of this study predate the infection). The sample titles of this study are shuffled in the database, so cell type and time point are left out; the donor was told from shared clones. CDR3 reads: CASSLGGGGTYEQYV. Read as DNA, the sequence is TGTGCCAGCAGCTTAGGAGGCGGGGGGACCTACGAGCAGTACGTC.